The 22 T cell receptor beta chains below were found in one sample sequenced in a study of neoadjuvant anti-PD-1 for oral cavity cancer. The method was immunoSEQ multiplex PCR; TCRdb's version includes in-frame clones alone and lacks a portion of them. The sample lists about 42,000 clones, around 79% seen once, with more than 4.5% in the top ten. Time point noted: after neoadjuvant nivolumab, at surgical resection. Specimen: PBMCs, collected after nivolumab (anti-PD-1) treatment. These receptor sequences come from a person between 35 and 79 years old with oral cavity squamous cell carcinoma.

The rearrangement links TRBV11-3 to TRBJ2-1, with 8 positions matching TRBD2. The CDR3 runs 17 residues. V was pared by 6 bases and J by 3 bases, with 13 bases of the junction left unmatched. From germline, CDR1 is SGHNT and CDR2 YENEEA. CDR3 in amino acids: CASSLGTRGGSYNEQFF. The CDR3 nucleotides read TGTGCCAGCAGTCTGGGGACTAGGGGGGGGAGCTACAATGAGCAGTTCTTC.

This chain joins TRBV7-2 and TRBJ1-1; 7 bases line up with TRBD1. Germline assignment: CDR1 SGHTA and CDR2 FQGNSA. V gave up 5 bases and J gave up 2 bases; unmatched junction bases: 8. The CDR3 length is 15 residues. CDR3 DNA sequence: TGTGCCAGCAGCATGACCGGGACAGCTAACACTGAAGCTTTCTTT. This sequence encodes CASSMTGTANTEAFF.

This sequence joins TRBV5-1 and TRBJ1-5, with D unresolved. The CDR3 extends over 14 amino acids. V was pared by 0 bases and J by 4 bases, with 8 bases between. CDR1 and CDR2 (germline): SGHRS, YFSETQ. The DNA for the CDR3 is TGCGCCAGCAGCTTGGGGGAACCGAATCAGCCCCAGCATTTT. Its translation is CASSLGEPNQPQHF.

The CDR3 DNA follows: TGCAGTGCCCTCGGTCCGCGGGAGCAGTTCTTC. Translating gives CSALGPREQFF. The V gene is TRBV20-1, the J gene TRBJ2-1; D remains unclear. The ends were cut back, 6 bases at V and 10 bases at J, with 13 bases in the middle. Germline values: CDR1 DFQATT, CDR2 SNEGSKA (reference sequence). The CDR3 totals 11 residues.

This sequence joins TRBV14 and TRBJ1-6, with D hard to call. The CDR3 has 18 residues. V lost 0 bases and J lost 7, with 19 bases in between. Germline CDR1 is SGHDN and CDR2 is FVKESK. DNA for the CDR3: TGTGCCAGCAGCCAAGATGCGGCTCACCTTATTGGGAATTCACCCCTCCACTTT. Translated, it gives CASSQDAAHLIGNSPLHF.

The CDR3 sequence is CASSFRANSPLHF. CDR3 nucleotide sequence: TGTGCCAGCAGCTTTCGGGCTAATTCACCCCTCCACTTT. The rearrangement links TRBV5-6 to TRBJ1-6; no firm D call. The V and J ends lost 2 bases and 6 bases respectively, with 6 bases between them. Germline V gene lookup returns CDR1 SGHDT and CDR2 YYEEEE. The CDR3 has 13 residues.

The V gene is TRBV5-5, the J gene TRBJ1-4, with TRBD1 as a possible D gene (6 bases). CDR3 length equals 16 residues. V shed 4 bases and J shed 1 base, with 14 bases lying between them. The germline V gene has CDR1 SGHKS and CDR2 YYEKEE (reference sequence). The CDR3: CASSPEPGQTNEKLFF. The CDR3 nucleotides are TGTGCCAGCAGCCCAGAGCCGGGACAAACTAATGAAAAACTGTTTTTT. Full variable domain (rest looked up from reference TRBV5-5 and TRBJ1-4): DAGVTQSPTHLIKTRGQQVTLRCSPISGHKSVSWYQQVLGQGPQFIFQYYEKEERGRGNFPDRFSARQFPNYSSELNVNALLLGDSALYLCASSPEPGQTNEKLFFGSGTQLSVL.

The chain uses TRBV13 and TRBJ1-3; 10 bases align to TRBD1. Germline CDR1 reads PRHDT; CDR2 reads FYEKMQ (reference sequence). V gave up 5 bases and J gave up 6 bases; unmatched junction bases: 7. The CDR3 has 15 residues. CDR3 sequence: CASSPGGTGANTIYF. For the CDR3, the DNA is TGTGCCAGCAGCCCGGGGGGGACAGGGGCAAACACCATATATTTT.

The J gene is TRBJ2-3, the V gene TRBV19; 7 bases are a match to TRBD1. With 5 bases clipped from V and 0 bases from J, the junction kept 5 bases outside the gene matches. The length of the CDR3 is 15 residues. The germline gives CDR1 LNHDA, CDR2 SQIVND (reference sequence). The chain's CDR3 is CASSPPDRSTDTQYF. The DNA for the CDR3 is TGTGCCAGTAGTCCACCGGACAGGAGCACAGATACGCAGTATTTT.

V is TRBV5-8 and J is TRBJ2-1; D remains ambiguous. In germline, CDR1 is SGHTS, CDR2 YDEGEE. The V and J ends lost 0 bases and 4 bases respectively, with 8 bases between them. The CDR3 totals 14 residues. The CDR3: CASSLDSSYNEQFF. CDR3 nucleotide sequence: TGTGCCAGCAGCTTGGACAGTAGTTACAATGAGCAGTTCTTC.

The chain links TRBV11-3 to TRBJ2-3; no clear D. The CDR3 length is 12 residues. V dropped 2 bases and J dropped 0 bases, with 0 bases sitting between them. Germline CDR1 reads SGHNT; CDR2 reads YENEEA. The CDR3 spells CASSLSTDTQYF. For the CDR3, the DNA is TGTGCCAGCAGCTTAAGCACAGATACGCAGTATTTT.

The chain carries TRBV6-5 and TRBJ2-1; 7 bases are a match to TRBD1. With V trimmed by 6 bases and J by 1 base, 6 bases remained unmatched. This CDR3 is built from 15 residues. Per the germline V gene, CDR1 is MNHEY and CDR2 is SVGAGI. CDR3 nucleotides: TGTGCCAGCAGCCGCACAGGGGTTTCCTACAATGAGCAGTTCTTC. Protein product: CASSRTGVSYNEQFF.

The sample holds one count of this clone. CDR3 nucleotides: TGTGCCAGCAGCCAAGTTGTAGGTAGCGGGGTGGATGAGCAGTTCTTC. It specifies CASSQVVGSGVDEQFF. The chain recombines TRBV4-2 with TRBJ2-1, with TRBD2 matching 8 bases. Germline trimming cut 1 base from V and 8 bases from J; bases unmatched to any gene: 10. CDR3 length: 16 amino acids. Germline CDR1 and CDR2: LGHNA and YNFKEQ.

The CDR3 loop is CASTDPGTGTDTQYF. The DNA of the CDR3 is TGTGCCAGTACTGACCCTGGGACAGGGACAGATACGCAGTATTTT. V is TRBV19 and J is TRBJ2-3; 9 bases match TRBD1. V dropped 7 bases and J dropped 3; count of bases not matched to a gene: 8. This CDR3 comprises 15 residues. Germline V gene data show CDR1 as LNHDA and CDR2 as SQIVND (reference sequence).

This chain joins TRBV27 and TRBJ2-2; TRBD1 aligns across 9 bases. Germline V gene lookup returns CDR1 MNHEY and CDR2 SMNVEV (reference sequence). CDR3 size: 16 residues. Trimming took 0 bases from V and 5 from J; bases not matched to a gene: 4. CDR3 coding DNA: TGTGCCAGCAGTTTATCACCGACAGGGGGGACCGGGGAGCTGTTTTTT. This translates into CASSLSPTGGTGELFF.

As DNA, the CDR3 is TGTGCCAGCAGCCCGGACAGGGTCAATGAGCAGTTCTTC. Encoded protein: CASSPDRVNEQFF. This chain uses TRBV7-3 with TRBJ2-1; TRBD1 aligns across 8 bases. CDR1 is SGHTA, CDR2 FQGTGA, per germline. The junction had 3 bases not matched to a gene; V was cut back by 5 bases and J by 6 bases. The CDR3 is 13 residues long. Full variable domain (rest looked up from reference TRBV7-3 and TRBJ2-1): GAGVSQTPSNKVTEKGKYVELRCDPISGHTALYWYRQSLGQGPEFLIYFQGTGAADDSGLPNDRFFAVRPEGSVSTLKIQRTERGDSAVYLCASSPDRVNEQFFGPGTRLTVL.

This clone was seen a single time. CDR3: CASSRGGRADTQYF. CDR3 DNA sequence: TGTGCCAGCAGCCGGGGCGGGAGGGCGGATACGCAGTATTTT. The V and J genes are TRBV7-2 and TRBJ2-3, with TRBD2 matching over 9 bases. J lost 6 bases, V lost 5 bases, and 6 bases had no gene match. The CDR3 is 14 residues long. Germline lookup yields CDR1 SGHTA and CDR2 FQGNSA.

The chain joins TRBV19 to TRBJ2-5; D is uncertain. Trimming stripped 0 bases from V and 7 bases from J, with 9 bases between. CDR1 and CDR2 from the germline V gene are LNHDA and SQIVND (reference sequence). CDR3 length: 13 residues. The CDR3 reads CASSIETRLTQYF. CDR3 DNA: TGTGCCAGTAGTATAGAGACCCGGTTGACCCAGTACTTC. Variable domain in full (rest from reference TRBV19 and TRBJ2-5): DGGITQSPKYLFRKEGQNVTLSCEQNLNHDAMYWYRQDPGQGLRLIYYSQIVNDFQKGDIAEGYSVSREKKESFPLTVTSAQKNPTAFYLCASSIETRLTQYFGPGTRLLVL.

The chain is built from TRBV4-2 and TRBJ2-2, with D possibly TRBD1 on 6 matching bases. Germline CDR1 reads LGHNA; CDR2 reads YNFKEQ. Trimming pared 0 bases from V and 5 bases from J, leaving 13 bases between. The CDR3 runs 16 residues. In nucleotides, the CDR3 is TGTGCCAGCAGCCAAGATGGCAGGGGCCGAACCGGGGAGCTGTTTTTT. It codes for CASSQDGRGRTGELFF.

The rearrangement uses TRBV27 and TRBJ2-1; D is unclear. The length of the CDR3 is 13 residues. Germline V gene sequence: CDR1 MNHEY, CDR2 SMNVEV (reference sequence). Trimming pared 6 bases from V and 5 bases from J, leaving 11 bases between. CDR3 DNA sequence: TGTGCCAGCAGGGGATGGTCGGACAATGAGCAGTTCTTC. Protein: CASRGWSDNEQFF.

This clone is a singleton in its sample. The chain combines TRBV30 with TRBJ2-2, with a tentative D call TRBD2 (5 bases). Trimming took off 3 bases at V and 8 bases at J, with 13 bases between the two ends. CDR3 length equals 13 residues. Germline CDR1 is GTSNPN and CDR2 is SVGIG (reference sequence). The CDR3 loop is CAWSPTSAGELFF. In DNA, the CDR3 is TGTGCCTGGAGCCCCACTAGTGCGGGGGAGCTGTTTTTT.

The V gene is TRBV28, the J gene TRBJ1-5; D may be TRBD1 (5 bases). Trimming left V 3 bases short and J 1 base short, with 10 bases between. CDR1 and CDR2 (germline): MDHEN, SYDVKM. CDR3 length: 15 residues. The CDR3 here is CASSFGGGSNQPQHF. CDR3 DNA sequence: TGTGCCAGCAGTTTTGGGGGGGGAAGCAATCAGCCCCAGCATTTT. Full variable domain (rest looked up from reference TRBV28 and TRBJ1-5): DVKVTQSSRYLVKRTGEKVFLECVQDMDHENMFWYRQDPGLGLRLIYFSYDVKMKEKGDIPEGYSVSREKKERFSLILESASTNQTSMYLCASSFGGGSNQPQHFGDGTRLSIL.